The clone carrying this T cell receptor (beta chain) appeared a few times. Its antigen is still unknown. TCRalpha and TCRbeta libraries used 5'RACE with constant-segment primers and UMIs. TCRdb redid the calling of the 5' RACE reads with MiXCR, one entry per CDR3 protein. The sample holds roughly 250,000 distinct CDR3 sequences, about 16% seen once. The sample originates from a study of T-cell memory formation after mild COVID-19. Background on the study: TCR clustering was largely donor specific.

Whole-study results and caveats: There were some responding clones in pre-infection memory, which suggested that cross-reactive memory had joined.

V was cut by 0 bases and J by 3 bases, with 10 bases left in between. The germline V gene has CDR1 SGHRS and CDR2 YFSETQ. The CDR3 is made up of 15 amino acids. V and J are TRBV5-1 and TRBJ2-1; no clear D gene. Sequencing was done on a sample of PBMCs or a T cell subset sorted from them (not recorded which). The source is a man aged 18 to 35 who had mild COVID-19 (a few samples of this study predate the infection). Cell type and time point are not known. DNA for the CDR3: TGCGCCAGCAGCTTGGTACAGACGATCTACAATGAGCAGTTCTTC. It encodes CASSLVQTIYNEQFF. The variable domain in full, completed from reference TRBV5-1 and TRBJ2-1, reads KAGVTQTPRYLIKTRGQQVTLSCSPISGHRSVSWYQQTPGQGLQFLFEYFSETQRNKGNFPGRFSGRQFSNSRSEMNVSTLELGDSALYLCASSLVQTIYNEQFFGPGTRLTVL.